The T cell receptor beta chain described here comes from a study of blood T cell repertoires in COVID-19. The method was immunoSEQ multiplex PCR; TCRdb's version includes in-frame clones alone and lacks a portion of them. The repertoire holds approximately 210,000 clones, with 84% as singletons. CDR1 SGHNT and CDR2 YYREEE come from the germline V gene (reference sequence). The CDR3 is 14 amino acids. Between the trimmed V and J ends, which lost 3 bases and 1 base, there was a span of 10 bases. The sequence came from a woman at least 80 years old with COVID-19, enrolled during active disease. The V gene is TRBV5-4, the J gene TRBJ1-1, with a weak D call TRBD1 (5 bases). Sequenced input: peripheral blood. The chain's CDR3 is CASSWFDRNTEAFF. Here the CDR3 DNA reads TGTGCCAGCAGCTGGTTCGACAGGAACACTGAAGCTTTCTTT.